This T cell receptor (beta chain) originates from a study of T cell responses to AZD1222 COVID-19 vaccine. Whole-study findings and limits: Dominant at 160-218 and 743-854, vaccine-associated CD4 TCRs also spanned spike. Increased Spike-specific TCR breadth and depth were observed after two AZD1222 doses. Seropositive at baseline were only a handful of AZD1222 recipients. White British ancestry dominated among donors, who included more females, and clonal diversity was possibly underestimated.

The CDR3 totals 14 residues. After removal of 0 bases from V and 5 bases from J, the junction contained 4 bases not matched to a gene. Germline V gene sequence: CDR1 SGHRS, CDR2 YFSETQ. Generated by immunoSEQ multiplex PCR, the TCRdb table keeps only in-frame clones and is missing some. The data show some 180,000 clones, with roughly 92% seen just once and less than 4.5% held by the top ten. On this clone: No antigen is known for it.

The clonotype originates from an adult who received the MenACWY meningococcal vaccine as a control. Sample: peripheral blood, taken 28 days after the second dose of the MenACWY control vaccine. This chain joins TRBV5-1 and TRBJ2-5; 7 bases align to TRBD2. The CDR3 loop reads CASSLGGSGETQYF. The CDR3, as DNA: TGCGCCAGCAGCTTGGGCGGGAGTGGGGAGACCCAGTACTTC. Complete variable domain (other parts from reference TRBV5-1 and TRBJ2-5): KAGVTQTPRYLIKTRGQQVTLSCSPISGHRSVSWYQQTPGQGLQFLFEYFSETQRNKGNFPGRFSGRQFSNSRSEMNVSTLELGDSALYLCASSLGGSGETQYFGPGTRLLVL.